This is a list of T cell receptor beta chains from one sample in a study of cytomegalovirus exposure and HLA in healthy donors. Some clones are missing from TCRdb's copy, which holds only in-frame ones; the method was immunoSEQ multiplex PCR. The data contain some 49,000 clones, roughly 92% of them seen just once; the ten biggest clones take up roughly 1.4%. Sequencing was done on a sample of PBMCs. These receptors all come from a man between 18 and 29 years old in good health and CMV-seronegative. Both conserved end residues are part of each CDR3. D genes are given only for firm matches. The size of a clone is reported for some rows only, either as once, few or many, or as a class for expanded clones.

clone size	D gene	V gene	J gene	CDR3 protein	CDR3 DNA
once	TRBD1	TRBV29-1	TRBJ1-1	CSVETGGRGNTEAFF	TGCAGCGTTGAAACAGGGGGCCGCGGGAACACTGAAGCTTTCTTT
NA	NA	TRBV5-4	TRBJ2-1	CASSTERELHNEQFF	TGTGCCAGCAGTACTGAACGGGAGTTACACAATGAGCAGTTCTTC
NA	TRBD2	TRBV7-2	TRBJ2-7	CASSLELLAGVEQYF	TGTGCCAGCAGCTTAGAACTCCTAGCGGGAGTCGAGCAGTACTTC
NA	TRBD1	TRBV5-1	TRBJ2-7	CASSLAGQGAYEQYF	TGCGCCAGCAGCTTGGCGGGACAGGGGGCCTACGAGCAGTACTTC
NA	NA	TRBV5-1	TRBJ1-2	CASSLDTAGGYTF	TGCGCCAGCAGCTTGGACACAGCGGGTGGCTACACCTTC
NA	TRBD2	TRBV5-1	TRBJ2-1	CASSLTSGRAQKFNEQFF	TGCGCCAGCAGCTTGACTAGCGGGAGGGCCCAGAAGTTCAATGAGCAGTTCTTC
NA	TRBD1	TRBV7-6	TRBJ2-3	CASSRRDRDTDTQYF	TGTGCCAGCAGCCGACGGGACAGAGACACAGATACGCAGTATTTT
NA	TRBD1	TRBV9	TRBJ2-6	CASSSGGGGQGARSGANVLTF	TGTGCCAGCAGCTCAGGGGGGGGAGGACAGGGGGCTAGGTCTGGGGCCAACGTCCTGACTTTC
NA	TRBD2	TRBV7-2	TRBJ2-7	CASSLDPSGSREQYF	TGTGCCAGCAGCTTAGACCCTAGCGGGAGCCGCGAGCAGTACTTC
NA	NA	TRBV27	TRBJ1-2	CASSSGGPYGYTF	TGTGCCAGCAGTTCCGGGGGGCCTTATGGCTACACCTTC
NA	TRBD1	TRBV5-8	TRBJ2-7	CASSPHPPDRGLTYEQYF	TGTGCCAGCAGCCCCCACCCACCCGACAGGGGCCTTACCTACGAGCAGTACTTC
NA	TRBD1	TRBV30	TRBJ1-2	CAWSVLQGLYGYTF	TGTGCCTGGAGCGTCTTACAGGGGCTATATGGCTACACCTTC
NA	TRBD1	TRBV18	TRBJ1-5	CASSPGTGLNQPQHF	TGTGCCAGCTCCCCTGGGACAGGACTAAATCAGCCCCAGCATTTT
NA	TRBD2	TRBV5-1	TRBJ2-5	CASSLDPGLAGETQYF	TGCGCCAGCAGCTTAGACCCGGGACTAGCGGGAGAGACCCAGTACTTC
NA	NA	TRBV28	TRBJ2-5	CASSWAYRVGETQYF	TGTGCCAGCAGTTGGGCCTACAGGGTTGGAGAGACCCAGTACTTC
once	TRBD1	TRBV7-9	TRBJ1-3	CASRTGSSGNTIYF	TGTGCCAGCAGGACAGGGTCCTCTGGAAACACCATATATTTT
NA	TRBD2	TRBV6-1	TRBJ2-2	CASSGLADNTGELFF	TGTGCCAGCAGTGGACTAGCGGATAACACCGGGGAGCTGTTTTTT
NA	TRBD1	TRBV23-1	TRBJ2-2	CASGTGGTGELFF	TGCGCCAGTGGGACAGGCGGGACCGGGGAGCTGTTTTTT
NA	NA	TRBV7-2	TRBJ2-1	CASSLGAASYNEQFF	TGTGCCAGCAGCTTAGGAGCGGCGAGCTACAATGAGCAGTTCTTC
NA	TRBD2	TRBV19	TRBJ2-7	CASKVEGLGDYEQYF	TGTGCCAGTAAAGTTGAGGGACTAGGAGACTACGAGCAGTACTTC
NA	NA	TRBV28	TRBJ1-1	CASSLIFRGFDTEAFF	TGTGCCAGCAGTTTAATCTTTCGGGGGTTCGACACTGAAGCTTTCTTT
NA	NA	TRBV30	TRBJ2-7	CAWSKIPTNYEQYF	TGTGCCTGGAGTAAGATTCCGACAAATTACGAGCAGTACTTC
NA	TRBD2	TRBV11-2	TRBJ2-7	CASSQGLAGGRTYEQYF	TGTGCCAGCAGCCAAGGGCTAGCGGGAGGCCGGACCTACGAGCAGTACTTC
NA	NA	TRBV28	TRBJ1-2	CASLGQNYGYTF	TGTGCCAGTCTCGGACAGAACTATGGCTACACCTTC
NA	TRBD2	TRBV28	TRBJ2-5	CASSPIAGGGETQYF	TGTGCCAGCAGTCCGATAGCGGGAGGGGGGGAGACCCAGTACTTC
NA	NA	TRBV28	TRBJ2-2	CASSLYRTVYAGELFF	TGTGCCAGCAGCCTATACAGGACAGTCTACGCCGGGGAGCTGTTTTTT